This T cell receptor beta chain was profiled in a study of cytomegalovirus exposure and HLA in healthy donors. Per germline, CDR1 MNHEY and CDR2 SVGAGI. With 6 bases removed from V and 6 bases from J, the gap between germline ends came to 14 bases. There are 14 residues in the CDR3. PCR primers comprised 60 Vbeta and 13 Jbeta primers. Sequenced by immunoSEQ multiplex PCR; TCRdb stores in-frame clones only, minus some. The table has more than 85,000 clones, over 75% seen once. This TCR derives from a woman in her thirties or forties in good health and CMV-seropositive. The V gene is TRBV6-5, the J gene TRBJ2-2, with D possibly TRBD2 on 6 matching bases. Sequencing input: PBMCs. The CDR3 sequence is CASRARLVPGELFF. The CDR3 DNA is TGTGCCAGCAGAGCCAGACTAGTACCCGGGGAGCTGTTTTTT.